A single sample is the source of the 19 T cell receptor beta chains below, sequenced in a study of blood T cell repertoires in COVID-19. Assay used: immunoSEQ multiplex PCR; TCRdb lists only in-frame clones, some missing. The data contain 250,000 to 300,000 clones, nearly 90% of them singletons. Sequencing was done on a sample of PBMCs or T cells enriched from blood (not recorded which). The receptors here all came from a woman aged 55-70 years who had recovered from COVID-19.

This clone was counted a few times. The V and J genes are TRBV18 and TRBJ2-3, with a weak D call TRBD1 (6 bases). This CDR3 region has 15 residues. The V end was cut by 6 bases, the J end by 3 bases, with 16 bases between. CDR1 KGHSH and CDR2 LQKENI come from the germline V gene. CDR3 region: CASSPKQGSTDTQYF. CDR3 sequence (DNA): TGTGCCAGCTCGCCCAAACAGGGTAGTACAGATACGCAGTATTTT. Complete variable domain (other parts from reference TRBV18 and TRBJ2-3): NAGVMQNPRHLVRRRGQEARLRCSPMKGHSHVYWYRQLPEEGLKFMVYLQKENIIDESGMPKERFSAEFPKEGPSILRIQQVVRGDSAAYFCASSPKQGSTDTQYFGPGTRLTVL.

The table lists this clone with a count of one. The chain combines TRBV10-3 with TRBJ1-6; the match to TRBD1 covers 10 bases. Trimming took 5 bases from V and 6 from J; bases not matched to a gene: 1. The germline gives CDR1 ENHRY, CDR2 SYGVKD. This CDR3 spans 14 amino acids. DNA of the CDR3: TGTGCCATCAGTAGGGACAGGGGTAATTCACCCCTCCACTTT. This translates into CAISRDRGNSPLHF.

The chain is built from TRBV4-1 and TRBJ1-3; 7 bases align to TRBD1. The germline V gene has CDR1 MGHRA and CDR2 YSYEKL. The trim removed 1 base at V and 2 bases at J, leaving 8 bases unmatched. CDR3 length: 17 amino acids. The CDR3 nucleotides are TGCGCCAGCAGCCAAGGACCTCAGGGGGAGGCTGGAAACACCATATATTTT. Protein: CASSQGPQGEAGNTIYF.

This sequence joins TRBV3-1 (or the pseudogene TRBV3-2) and TRBJ1-2; 12 bases align to TRBD1. This CDR3 region has 15 residues. Germline-derived CDR1 and CDR2 are LGHDT and YNNKEL (reference sequence). With V trimmed by 5 bases and J by 7 bases, 8 bases remained unmatched. The CDR3 region is CASSSGTGGLSGYTF. Written as DNA, the CDR3 is TGTGCCAGCAGCTCCGGGACAGGGGGCCTTAGTGGCTACACCTTC.

This clone was seen only a few times. The chain carries TRBV21-1 and TRBJ1-5; TRBD1 reflects the table's D call only, with no check against the DNA. TRBV21-1 is designated a pseudogene. The CDR3 is 15 amino acids. The CDR3 coding sequence is TGTGCCAGCAGAGAACGGGCGACAGCCCTTGGGCCCCAGCATTTT. It is translated as CASRERATALGPQHF.

This chain uses TRBV7-9 with TRBJ2-5; possible D gene TRBD2, 5 bases. The CDR3 runs 12 residues. With 8 bases removed from V and 3 bases from J, the gap between germline ends came to 10 bases. Germline V CDR1 and CDR2: SEHNR, FQNEAQ (reference sequence). This CDR3 reads CASYSSEETQYF. For the CDR3, the DNA is TGTGCCAGCTACAGTAGCGAAGAGACCCAGTACTTC.

V is TRBV4-1 and J is TRBJ1-4; D unresolved. Germline CDR1 and CDR2: MGHRA and YSYEKL. V was trimmed by 2 bases and J by 8 bases, leaving 6 bases between them. CDR3 length equals 12 residues. Here the CDR3 DNA reads TGCGCCAGCAGCCAAACCGAGGAAAAACTGTTTTTT. It encodes CASSQTEEKLFF.

This clone appeared a single time. The J gene is TRBJ1-1, the V gene TRBV28, with 9 bases aligning to TRBD1. There are 15 residues in the CDR3. The ends lost 6 bases at V and 2 bases at J; junction bases unmatched: 7. CDR1 is MDHEN, CDR2 SYDVKM, per germline. CDR3 amino acids: CASRGTGTGNTEAFF. CDR3 in DNA: TGTGCCAGCAGAGGGACAGGGACGGGAAACACTGAAGCTTTCTTT. Combining the CDR3 with reference TRBV28 and TRBJ1-1 gives the whole variable domain DVKVTQSSRYLVKRTGEKVFLECVQDMDHENMFWYRQDPGLGLRLIYFSYDVKMKEKGDIPEGYSVSREKKERFSLILESASTNQTSMYLCASRGTGTGNTEAFFGQGTRLTVV.

The genes are TRBV5-6 and TRBJ2-1, with a tentative D call TRBD2 (6 bases). The CDR3 is 14 amino acids. V lost 2 bases and J lost 9, with 15 bases in between. Germline V CDR1 and CDR2: SGHDT, YYEEEE. The CDR3 loop reads CASSFGRDYIEQFF. The CDR3 nucleotides read TGTGCCAGCAGCTTTGGGCGGGATTATATTGAGCAGTTCTTC.

The J gene is TRBJ2-1, the V gene TRBV28; 10 positions agree with TRBD2. CDR3 size: 15 residues. Per the germline V gene, CDR1 is MDHEN and CDR2 is SYDVKM. J gave up 8 bases and V 2 bases, and 6 bases lay outside the gene matches. Here the CDR3 DNA reads TGTGCCAGCAGTTTAGTGTCTAGCGGGAGATATGAGCAGTTCTTC. This gives the protein CASSLVSSGRYEQFF.

The rearrangement joins TRBV19 to TRBJ2-1; no firm D call. The V end was cut by 10 bases, the J end by 0 bases, with 7 bases between. The germline CDR1 and CDR2 sequences are LNHDA and SQIVND (reference sequence). This CDR3 has 12 amino acids. In DNA form, the CDR3 reads TGTGCCACCGAGAGCTCCTACAATGAGCAGTTCTTC. Translating gives CATESSYNEQFF.

The chain couples TRBV7-8 to TRBJ2-1; the D gene is possibly TRBD1 (6 bases). The CDR3 consists of 17 residues. Trimming removed 0 bases from V and 13 bases from J, with 25 bases in between. The germline V gene has CDR1 SGHVS and CDR2 FQNEAQ. Here the CDR3 reads CASSLAFLGTLYYSQFF. As DNA, the CDR3 is TGTGCCAGCAGCTTAGCTTTTCTCGGGACACTTTACTACTCCCAGTTCTTC. Using reference TRBV7-8 and TRBJ2-1 for the parts outside the CDR3, the full variable domain is GAGVSQSPRYKVAKRGQDVALRCDPISGHVSLFWYQQALGQGPEFLTYFQNEAQLDKSGLPSDRFFAERPEGSVSTLKIQRTQQEDSAVYLCASSLAFLGTLYYSQFFGPGTRLTVL.

This clone has a handful of counts. This chain uses TRBV5-1 with TRBJ2-6; 8 bases match TRBD1. This CDR3 region has 17 residues. The J segment lost 1 base and the V segment lost 3 bases, leaving 6 bases of the junction unmatched. From germline, CDR1 is SGHRS and CDR2 YFSETQ. CDR3 amino acids: CASSSGQVGSGANVLTF. DNA of the CDR3: TGCGCCAGCAGCTCGGGACAGGTGGGATCTGGGGCCAACGTCCTGACTTTC.

The CDR3 nucleotides read TGTGCCAGCAGCCGAGCCCCCGGGACTAGCCCCTACAATGAGCAGTTCTTC. Its protein product is CASSRAPGTSPYNEQFF. V is TRBV3-1 (or the pseudogene TRBV3-2) and J is TRBJ2-1; 9 bases fit TRBD2. The CDR3 totals 17 residues. The J segment lost 2 bases and the V segment lost 4 bases, leaving 9 bases of the junction unmatched. The germline gives CDR1 LGHDT, CDR2 YNNKEL (reference sequence).

This clone was observed a single time. Other DNA variants within this sample encode the same CDR3. The chain joins TRBV5-1 to TRBJ1-2; TRBD1 matches 8 bases. CDR3 size: 13 residues. V lost 4 bases to trimming and J lost 3 bases; unmatched junction nucleotides: 2. Looked up from germline, CDR1 is SGHRS and CDR2 is YFSETQ. The CDR3 region has the DNA TGCGCCAGCAGCCCGACAGGGGACTATGGCTACACCTTC. Translation gives CASSPTGDYGYTF.

The genes are TRBV4-1 and TRBJ1-1; 7 nucleotides match TRBD1. J gave up 4 bases and V 5 bases, and 7 bases lay outside the gene matches. The CDR3 has 14 amino acids. Germline CDR1 and CDR2: MGHRA and YSYEKL. Here the CDR3 DNA reads TGCGCCAGCAGCTCCACCAGGGGGATCACTGAAGCTTTCTTT. Its translation: CASSSTRGITEAFF.

The CDR3 DNA is TGTGCCAGCAGCTTGGCCCCCGAACAGCCCCAGCATTTT. Protein sequence: CASSLAPEQPQHF. The genes are TRBV7-3 and TRBJ1-5; D is uncertain. Germline CDR1 is SGHTA and CDR2 is FQGTGA. Trimming took 3 bases from V and 7 from J, leaving 10 bases between them. The CDR3 contains 13 residues.

The genes are TRBV5-4 and TRBJ2-7; the match to TRBD2 covers 10 bases. CDR1 is SGHNT and CDR2 is YYREEE in the germline V gene (reference sequence). The length of the CDR3 is 15 residues. J was trimmed by 2 bases and V by 4 bases; bases with no gene match: 6. CDR3 residues: CASSRTSGGAYEQYF. The CDR3 DNA sequence: TGTGCCAGCAGCCGAACCAGCGGGGGGGCCTACGAGCAGTACTTC.

This clone showed up just once. The V and J genes are TRBV11-2 and TRBJ1-4; possibly TRBD1 for D (5 bases). This CDR3 spans 15 amino acids. V gave up 4 bases and J gave up 0 bases, with 9 bases separating them. CDR1 is SGHAT and CDR2 is FQNNGV in the germline V gene. The CDR3 region has the DNA TGTGCCAGCAGCTCCGACAGTGCAACTAATGAAAAACTGTTTTTT. Translated: CASSSDSATNEKLFF.